Sequencing of this TCR beta chain was carried out in a study of brain T cells in children with intractable seizures. Time point defined: blood from clinic visit 5 months post-surgery; TSC patient then seizure free. The CDR3 length is 16 residues. Deletions cut 2 bases from V and 3 bases from J, with 17 bases between. In germline, CDR1 is SGHVS, CDR2 FNYEAQ. Some clones are missing from TCRdb's copy, which holds only in-frame ones; the method was immunoSEQ multiplex PCR. The sample holds about 350,000 clones; 85% to 95% are singletons and the top ten take about 6%. This TCR derives from a boy younger than two with tuberous sclerosis and intractable seizures. The sequences come from peripheral blood, collected more than 4 months after surgery. The chain couples TRBV7-6 to TRBJ2-7; weak D call: TRBD2 (5 bases). CDR3 in DNA: TGTGCCAGCAGCTTATCTGAGGCGGGCGGAGGCTACGAGCAGTACTTC. Amino acid sequence: CASSLSEAGGGYEQYF. The whole variable domain, remainder taken from reference TRBV7-6 and TRBJ2-7, is GAGVSQSPRYKVTKRGQDVALRCDPISGHVSLYWYRQALGQGPEFLTYFNYEAQQDKSGLPNDRFSAERPEGSISTLTIQRTEQRDSAMYRCASSLSEAGGGYEQYFGPGTRLTVT.